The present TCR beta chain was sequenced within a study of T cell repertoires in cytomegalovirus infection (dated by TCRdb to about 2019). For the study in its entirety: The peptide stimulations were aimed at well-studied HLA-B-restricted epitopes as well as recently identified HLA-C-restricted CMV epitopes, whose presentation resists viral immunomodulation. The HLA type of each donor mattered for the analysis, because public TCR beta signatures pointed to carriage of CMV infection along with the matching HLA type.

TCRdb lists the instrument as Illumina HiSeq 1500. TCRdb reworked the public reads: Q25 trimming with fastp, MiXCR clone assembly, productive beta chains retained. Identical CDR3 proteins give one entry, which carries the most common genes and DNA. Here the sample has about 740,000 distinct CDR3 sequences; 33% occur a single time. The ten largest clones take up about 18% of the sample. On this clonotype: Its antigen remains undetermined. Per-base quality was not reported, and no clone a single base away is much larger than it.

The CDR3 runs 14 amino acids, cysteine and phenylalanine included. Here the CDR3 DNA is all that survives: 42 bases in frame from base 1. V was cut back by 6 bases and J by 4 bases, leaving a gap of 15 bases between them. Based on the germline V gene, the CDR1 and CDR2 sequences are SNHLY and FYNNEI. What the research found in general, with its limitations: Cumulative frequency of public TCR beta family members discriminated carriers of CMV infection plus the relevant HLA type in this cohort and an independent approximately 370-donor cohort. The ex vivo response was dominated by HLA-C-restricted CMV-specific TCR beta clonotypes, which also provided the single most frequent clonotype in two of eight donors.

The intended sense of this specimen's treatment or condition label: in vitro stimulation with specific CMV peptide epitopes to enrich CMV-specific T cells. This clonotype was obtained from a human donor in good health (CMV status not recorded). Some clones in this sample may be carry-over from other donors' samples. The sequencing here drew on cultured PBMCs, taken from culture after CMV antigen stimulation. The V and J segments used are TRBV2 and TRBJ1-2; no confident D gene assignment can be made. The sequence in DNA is TGTGCCAGCAGGAGGAGTGTATTGGTCTATGGCTACACCTTC. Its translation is CASRRSVLVYGYTF.